The present entry profiles one T cell receptor (beta chain) with its context. This specimen belongs to a study of patients and donors after allogeneic stem cell transplantation. Per the germline V gene, CDR1 is SGDLS and CDR2 is YYNGEE. V lost 5 bases to trimming and J lost 8 bases, with 10 bases between them. CDR3 length: 11 residues. Each CDR3 protein gets one entry after TCRdb re-called the RT-PCR reads with MiXCR. The sample includes about 150,000 distinct CDR3 sequences, about a third seen only once; the top ten take about 50%. The gene calls are TRBV9 and TRBJ1-2; D is ambiguous. This receptor was identified in a human donor who was either an allogeneic HSCT recipient or a stem cell or donor lymphocyte infusion donor (not recorded which). It is not recorded whose cells these are; they may come from a transplant donor. The sequenced sample consisted of blood, either unsorted or a sorted T cell fraction (not recorded which). The DNA for the CDR3 is TGTGCCAGCAGAGTACCCGGCGGCTACACCTTC. It specifies CASRVPGGYTF. The entire variable domain, with the rest obtained from reference TRBV9 and TRBJ1-2, is as follows: DSGVTQTPKHLITATGQRVTLRCSPRSGDLSVYWYQQSLDQGLQFLIQYYNGEERAKGNILERFSAQQFPDLHSELNLSSLELGDSALYFCASRVPGGYTFGSGTRLTVV.